Listed below are T cell receptor beta chains from one sample, sequenced in a study of monozygotic twins with inflammatory bowel disease. TCRdb reprocessed the 5' RACE reads and stores each CDR3 protein as one record, lacking DNA. The ten most abundant clones cover about 2.5% of a sample with more than 300,000 distinct CDR3 sequences. The sample comprised blood. All receptors derive from a human donor with ulcerative colitis or Crohn's disease, or a healthy co-twin of an affected twin (not recorded which). Both conserved end residues are part of each CDR3.

J gene | V gene | CDR3 protein
TRBJ1-1 | TRBV12-3/TRBV12-4 | CASSLGRQSNTEAFF
TRBJ2-2 | TRBV29-1 | CSVEGTGKNTGELFF
TRBJ2-2 | TRBV29-1 | CSADRKNTGELFF
TRBJ2-1 | TRBV18 | CASSPGTGRFNEQFF
TRBJ1-2 | TRBV4-1 | CASSQLRGGGVYGYTF
TRBJ2-7 | TRBV5-1 | CASSWDLTYEQYF
TRBJ2-7 | TRBV7-6 | CASRDRQGSYEQYF
TRBJ2-3 | TRBV7-3 | CASSLWHVGGSTDTQYF
TRBJ2-1 | TRBV5-1 | CASSLGHEQFF
TRBJ2-2 | TRBV29-1 | CSARASRRSGELFF
TRBJ1-5 | TRBV2 | CASSIQGARQPQHF
TRBJ2-5 | TRBV18 | CASSPVDRLLETQYF
TRBJ2-7 | TRBV3-1 | CASSTQGSYEQYF
TRBJ2-1 | TRBV6-2/TRBV6-3 | CASLGTGRYNEQFF
TRBJ2-2 | TRBV12-2 | CASRLAARNTGELFF
TRBJ2-3 | TRBV28 | CASTLGPTDTQYF
TRBJ2-7 | TRBV6-5 | CASSYYAGTGPYEQYF
TRBJ2-7 | TRBV4-3 | CASSQDIDGSYEQYF
TRBJ2-7 | TRBV4-2 | CASSQERQGTYEQYF
TRBJ1-1 | TRBV30 | CAWSAPGWGNTEAFF
TRBJ2-6 | TRBV5-1 | CASNLWQGGYSGANVLTF
TRBJ2-2 | TRBV6-5 | CASSYTAGTPGGGGELFF
TRBJ2-1 | TRBV12-3/TRBV12-4 | CASIPAGVSYNEQFF
TRBJ1-1 | TRBV5-1 | CASSQLQGLVTEAFF
TRBJ1-4 | TRBV20-1 | CSASIGGSGVKLFF
TRBJ1-1 | TRBV20-1 | CSASLGVVSEAFF
TRBJ2-5 | TRBV4-1 | CASSQGGGGQETQYF